This TCR beta chain was identified in a study of blood T cell repertoires in COVID-19. This CDR3 spans 14 amino acids. Trimming removed 4 bases from V and 8 bases from J; junction bases left unmatched: 7. From germline, CDR1 is SGHRS and CDR2 YFSETQ. Authors' methods: Reference gene primer amplification in the assay estimated nucleated cell counts. Only in-frame clones appear in the TCRdb table, and some are missing; sequencing was by immunoSEQ multiplex PCR. D and trimming were read from the DNA, whereas the V and J calls and clone size are those reported in that table. In the table there are 140,000 to 150,000 clones, 70% to 90% of which are singletons.

The source material was peripheral blood. This receptor was taken from an older woman with COVID-19, enrolled during active disease. The V and J genes are TRBV5-1 and TRBJ1-2; 11 bases are shared with TRBD1. CDR3 loop: CASSPGTGGYGYTF. The DNA of the CDR3 is TGCGCCAGCAGCCCCGGGACAGGGGGTTACGGCTACACCTTC.